The source of this TCR beta chain is a study of blood T cell repertoires in COVID-19. Study details: From the United States, Italy and Spain came samples of acute and convalescent COVID-19.

Germline CDR1 SGHRS, CDR2 YFSETQ. The CDR3 consists of 16 residues. Trimming took 1 base from V and 5 from J, leaving 16 bases between them. The data were produced by immunoSEQ multiplex PCR, yet TCRdb's version contains in-frame clones alone and is incomplete. This sample has 350,000 to 400,000 clones, with approximately 87% found just once. Adults between about 18 and 95 years of age took part from about 24 US areas. Participants' reported clinical history set cohort assignment. This clonotype originated in a woman aged 25 to 39 with acute COVID-19. This chain connects TRBV5-1 to TRBJ2-1; a possible D gene is TRBD1 (6 bases). The sample was PBMCs or T cells enriched from blood (not recorded which). This chain's CDR3 is CASSLLGRGVNNEQFF. CDR3 coding DNA: TGCGCCAGCAGCTTGTTAGGCAGGGGAGTAAACAATGAGCAGTTCTTC.